This T cell receptor (beta chain) emerged from a study of blood T cell repertoires in COVID-19. At the level of the study: COVID-19 samples, acute and convalescent, were from the United States, Italy and Spain. From T cells, B-cell-depleted T cells, or PBMCs came the material, which was cDNA or gDNA.

This clone appeared a few times. V lost 6 bases and J lost 7; bases outside the gene matches: 14. The CDR3 consists of 16 residues. Germline CDR1 reads MNHEY; CDR2 reads SMNVEV (reference sequence). As handled by the study authors: Reference gene primer amplification gave nucleated cell count estimates. Method: immunoSEQ multiplex PCR; TCRdb's copy keeps in-frame clones and lacks some. Clone size and V and J calls were adopted from that table, with D and trimming inferred from the DNA. This sample carries around 220,000 clones, roughly 80% of them seen once, and the ten largest clones take 10%. The source of this sequence is a woman of 80 years or more with acute or convalescent COVID-19. Input material: peripheral blood. V and J are TRBV27 and TRBJ1-2, with 10 bases that match TRBD1. In nucleotides, the CDR3 is TGTGCCAGCAGCCAACACCCCTCCGGGACAGGGGTTGGCTACACCTTC. Encoded protein: CASSQHPSGTGVGYTF.